The 6 T cell receptor beta chains in this list originate from one sample, sequenced in a study of siplizumab effects on memory and regulatory T cells. Profiling relied on immunoSEQ multiplex PCR, and the TCRdb table lists in-frame clones only, not all of them. The sample shows roughly 68,000 clones, around 96% of them seen only once. The sample comprised naive CD8+ T cells sorted from blood. These TCRs come from a human donor in good health.

J is TRBJ2-7 and V is TRBV7-8; D uncertain. V shed 5 bases and J shed 0 bases, with 11 bases lying between them. Germline loops: CDR1 SGHVS, CDR2 FQNEAQ. The CDR3 is 14 residues long. CDR3 loop: CASSLVGGSYEQYF. The DNA for the CDR3 is TGTGCCAGCAGCCTAGTGGGCGGCTCCTACGAGCAGTACTTC.

V is TRBV9 and J is TRBJ2-2; D gene uncertain. The V gene's germline CDR1 is SGDLS and CDR2 YYNGEE. The CDR3 is 12 residues long. Trimming removed 0 bases from V and 6 bases from J, with 3 bases in between. The CDR3 sequence: CASSVVAGELFF. Written as DNA, the CDR3 is TGTGCCAGCAGCGTAGTCGCCGGGGAGCTGTTTTTT.

This chain connects TRBV6-5 to TRBJ1-1; 7 bases are shared with TRBD1. CDR1 MNHEY and CDR2 SVGAGI come from the germline V gene. V lost 5 bases, J lost 1 base, and 4 bases stayed unmatched. The CDR3 is made up of 14 amino acids. The CDR3 DNA sequence: TGTGCCAGCAGTACAGGGGAGGGGAACACTGAAGCTTTCTTT. Residues: CASSTGEGNTEAFF.

The chain uses TRBV27 and TRBJ2-1, with TRBD1 identical over 7 bases. V dropped 4 bases and J dropped 4; count of bases not matched to a gene: 13. The CDR3 sequence is 17 residues long. Germline loops: CDR1 MNHEY, CDR2 SMNVEV (reference sequence). The CDR3 nucleotides are TGTGCCAGCAGTTCCAAACGGACAGGACAGATTTACAATGAGCAGTTCTTC. Translation: CASSSKRTGQIYNEQFF.

The V gene is TRBV6-1, the J gene TRBJ2-7; no clear D gene. In germline, CDR1 is MNHNS, CDR2 SASEGT. V was trimmed by 8 bases and J by 0 bases, leaving 8 bases between them. CDR3 length: 12 amino acids. CDR3: CASEGHSYEQYF. The CDR3 region has the DNA TGTGCCAGCGAAGGGCACTCCTACGAGCAGTACTTC.

The V call is TRBV28, the J call TRBJ1-1; 8 bases align to TRBD1. CDR1 MDHEN and CDR2 SYDVKM come from the germline V gene. V lost 6 bases, J lost 3 bases, and 0 bases stayed unmatched. The CDR3 is 12 amino acids. CDR3 DNA sequence: TGTGCCAGCAGGACAGGGGACACTGAAGCTTTCTTT. Residues: CASRTGDTEAFF.